The 11 T cell receptor beta chains below come from one sample, sequenced in a study of T cells in tuberculosis. The assay was immunoSEQ multiplex PCR, and TCRdb's table has in-frame clones only and misses some. The table has about 31,000 clones, approximately 96% seen once. Sequenced input: PBMCs. Receptor source: a donor aged 10-29 years with latent tuberculosis or without tuberculosis infection.

This clone was observed a few times. The V call is TRBV2, the J call TRBJ2-7; unclear D gene. The CDR3 totals 14 residues. Trimming removed 3 bases at V and 3 bases at J, with 12 bases between. Germline CDR1 SNHLY, CDR2 FYNNEI. CDR3 protein: CASSDAARGYEQYF. For the CDR3, the DNA is TGTGCCAGCAGTGACGCAGCCCGAGGCTACGAGCAGTACTTC. The full variable domain, its missing parts supplied by reference TRBV2 and TRBJ2-7, is EPEVTQTPSHQVTQMGQEVILRCVPISNHLYFYWYRQILGQKVEFLVSFYNNEISEKSEIFDDQFSVERPDGSNFTLKIRSTKLEDSAMYFCASSDAARGYEQYFGPGTRLTVT.

The chain recombines TRBV25-1 with TRBJ1-5; D call uncertain. There are 16 residues in the CDR3. Trimming pared 3 bases from V and 5 bases from J, leaving 17 bases between. Germline-derived CDR1 and CDR2 are MGHDK and SYGVNS. The DNA of the CDR3 is TGTGCCAGCAGTGATATAGACGCACCGACTCATCAGCCCCAGCATTTT. Protein: CASSDIDAPTHQPQHF.

This sequence joins TRBV28 and TRBJ1-3; 10 bases map to TRBD1. This CDR3 spans 14 amino acids. Trimming removed 5 bases from V and 4 bases from J; junction bases left unmatched: 2. CDR1 is MDHEN, CDR2 SYDVKM, per germline. The CDR3 loop reads CASSGQGVGNTIYF. CDR3 nucleotide sequence: TGTGCCAGCAGTGGACAGGGGGTAGGAAACACCATATATTTT.

This chain connects TRBV6-1 to TRBJ2-5; TRBD2 agrees at 11 bases. This CDR3 region has 16 residues. CDR1 is MNHNS, CDR2 SASEGT, per germline. With V trimmed by 1 base and J by 3 bases, 4 bases remained unmatched. The CDR3 nucleotides read TGTGCCAGCAGTGAAGTTCTAGCGGGAGGAAAAGAGACCCAGTACTTC. Residues: CASSEVLAGGKETQYF.

This rearrangement joins TRBV15 to TRBJ2-2; D is unresolved. From germline, CDR1 is LNHNV and CDR2 YYDKDF (reference sequence). The CDR3 runs 19 residues. The V and J ends lost 0 bases and 2 bases respectively, with 19 bases between them. CDR3 loop: CATSRDYQASLDNTGELFF. CDR3 sequence (DNA): TGTGCCACCAGCAGAGATTACCAGGCCTCCCTTGATAACACCGGGGAGCTGTTTTTT.

The genes are TRBV11-2 and TRBJ2-3; 11 bases are shared with TRBD2. The CDR3 is made up of 15 amino acids. V dropped 5 bases and J dropped 3; count of bases not matched to a gene: 4. From germline, CDR1 is SGHAT and CDR2 FQNNGV. The CDR3 region is CASSRIAGGTDTQYF. The DNA for the CDR3 is TGTGCCAGCAGCCGTATAGCGGGAGGGACAGATACGCAGTATTTT.

The gene calls are TRBV7-6 and TRBJ2-7, with D possibly matching TRBD2 (6 bases). V lost 5 bases and J lost 3, with 17 bases in between. The CDR3 is 15 amino acids. Germline-derived CDR1 and CDR2 are SGHVS and FNYEAQ. The CDR3 DNA reads TGTGCCAGCAGCGCTACTGTGCGGGGAGACTACGAGCAGTACTTC. Protein sequence: CASSATVRGDYEQYF.

This clone has a single count. This chain connects TRBV6-1 to TRBJ1-1; D possibly corresponds to TRBD1 (6 bases). The length of the CDR3 is 14 residues. The germline CDR1 and CDR2 sequences are MNHNS and SASEGT. Trimming shortened V by 6 bases and J by 5 bases, and 16 bases separated the two germline ends. The CDR3 DNA reads as TGTGCCAGCAGCCCCCGCGAGGGGGTGACTGAAGCTTTCTTT. It specifies CASSPREGVTEAFF.

The chain combines TRBV10-3 with TRBJ1-3; 8 positions match TRBD1. Losses at the gene ends were 8 bases for V and 3 bases for J; bases not matched to a gene: 3. Germline CDR1 and CDR2: ENHRY and SYGVKD. The length of the CDR3 is 13 residues. The DNA for the CDR3 is TGTGCCATCGCGACAGGGGTTGGAAACACCATATATTTT. This sequence encodes CAIATGVGNTIYF.

V usage is TRBV5-6 and J usage is TRBJ2-7, with TRBD1 matching over 8 bases. This CDR3 has 15 residues. Germline V lookup: CDR1 SGHDT, CDR2 YYEEEE. V trimming: 2 bases; J trimming: 3 bases; junction bases outside the gene matches: 7. The CDR3 sequence is CASSFTGTGLYEQYF. The CDR3 region has the DNA TGTGCCAGCAGCTTCACCGGGACAGGCCTCTACGAGCAGTACTTC.

The V gene is TRBV18, the J gene TRBJ2-7; TRBD1 is a possible D gene (5 bases). Trimming shortened V by 6 bases and J by 6 bases, and 12 bases separated the two germline ends. This CDR3 contains 12 residues. Per the germline V gene, CDR1 is KGHSH and CDR2 is LQKENI. Here the CDR3 DNA reads TGTGCCAGCTCGTCTCAGGGAAGCGAGCAGTACTTC. This translates into CASSSQGSEQYF. The complete variable domain, with remaining parts taken from reference TRBV18 and TRBJ2-7, reads NAGVMQNPRHLVRRRGQEARLRCSPMKGHSHVYWYRQLPEEGLKFMVYLQKENIIDESGMPKERFSAEFPKEGPSILRIQQVVRGDSAAYFCASSSQGSEQYFGPGTRLTVT.